The rows below give T cell receptor beta chains drawn from one sample of a study of blood T cell repertoires in COVID-19. Sequenced by immunoSEQ multiplex PCR; TCRdb stores in-frame clones only, minus some. The table shows some 400,000 clones, with roughly 89% occurring only once. The sequenced sample was peripheral blood. The receptor set was obtained from a man aged 18 to 35 with active or convalescent COVID-19. The CDR3 runs from the conserved cysteine through the conserved F or W. Fields, in order: D gene, J gene, V gene, clone size, CDR3 protein, CDR3 DNA. The D gene is left open where the match is weak. Not all rows give a size; the values are once, few, many and, for expanded clones, a class.

>-|TRBJ1-4|TRBV5-5|-
CASSKDSILEKLFF
TGTGCCAGCAGCAAGGACAGTATACTCGAAAAACTGTTTTTT
>-|TRBJ2-3|TRBV5-6|-
CASSLGDITDTQYF
TGTGCCAGCAGCTTGGGGGACATCACAGATACGCAGTATTTT
>-|TRBJ2-5|TRBV7-9|once
CASSSLAKYQETQYF
TGTGCCAGCAGCTCGCTAGCGAAGTACCAAGAGACCCAGTACTTC
>-|TRBJ1-1|TRBV7-3|-
CASSLNRNSATEAFF
TGTGCCAGCAGCTTAAACAGGAACTCAGCCACTGAAGCTTTCTTT
>-|TRBJ1-5|TRBV12-3/TRBV12-4|-
CASASGVLSPQHF
TGTGCCAGCGCTTCAGGGGTTTTGAGTCCCCAGCATTTT
>TRBD1|TRBJ2-3|TRBV19|-
CASRGGQEGTDTQYF
TGTGCCAGTAGAGGGGGACAGGAAGGCACAGATACGCAGTATTTT
>-|TRBJ1-2|TRBV10-3|-
CAISEIEGGLGGYTF
TGTGCCATCAGTGAGATCGAGGGCGGTTTGGGTGGCTACACCTTC
>TRBD1|TRBJ1-5|TRBV18|few
CASSPTGADQPQHF
TGTGCCAGCTCACCTACAGGGGCGGATCAGCCCCAGCATTTT
>TRBD1|TRBJ1-2|TRBV2|-
CASSEARDRTINYGYTF
TGTGCCAGCAGTGAAGCGCGGGACAGGACCATCAACTATGGCTACACCTTC
>-|TRBJ1-2|TRBV12-5|-
CASGLANTVANGYTF
TGTGCTAGTGGTTTGGCTAACACAGTGGCGAATGGCTACACCTTC
>-|TRBJ1-1|TRBV19|few
CASSPLKGAEAFF
TGTGCCAGTAGTCCTCTTAAGGGGGCTGAAGCTTTCTTT
>-|TRBJ1-2|TRBV18|-
CASSPSTTLRGAGYGYTF
TGTGCCAGCTCACCGTCGACTACGCTTCGGGGGGCGGGCTATGGCTACACCTTC
>-|TRBJ2-2|TRBV5-5|-
CASSASGTSNTGELFF
TGTGCCAGCAGCGCCTCCGGGACATCGAACACCGGGGAGCTGTTTTTT
>-|TRBJ1-2|TRBV6-5|once
CASSSRDTSLYGYTF
TGTGCCAGCAGCAGCCGGGACACCTCTCTTTATGGCTACACCTTC
>-|TRBJ1-5|TRBV10-2|-
CASSESGGRNQPQHF
TGCGCCAGCAGTGAGTCGGGGGGGCGGAATCAGCCCCAGCATTTT
>TRBD1|TRBJ2-7|TRBV7-2|-
CASSPVRGQGYEQYF
TGTGCCAGCAGCCCGGTCCGCGGACAGGGTTACGAGCAGTACTTC
>-|TRBJ2-1|TRBV13|once
CASSNSPSSTYNEQFF
TGTGCCAGCAGCAATAGCCCCAGCAGTACCTACAATGAGCAGTTCTTC
>-|TRBJ2-7|TRBV28|-
CASTSRAYEQYF
TGTGCCAGCACTTCCAGGGCTTACGAGCAGTACTTC
>-|TRBJ2-3|TRBV11-2|-
CASSLGGDVDTQYF
TGTGCCAGCAGCTTAGGGGGGGACGTAGATACGCAGTATTTT
>-|TRBJ1-6|TRBV3-1/TRBV3-2|-
CASSQGYSRPQGTPLHF
TGTGCCAGCAGCCAAGGCTACAGTCGACCCCAGGGAACACCCCTCCACTTT
>-|TRBJ2-7|TRBV7-6|-
CASSLRALNRVTPYEQYF
TGTGCCAGCAGCCTTAGAGCGCTAAACAGGGTAACTCCCTACGAGCAGTACTTC
>-|TRBJ1-1|TRBV19|-
CASSRGSYSAFF
TGTGCCAGTAGTCGGGGGTCCTATTCGGCTTTCTTT
>TRBD2|TRBJ2-7|TRBV5-1|-
CASSLDLAESSYEQYF
TGCGCCAGCAGCTTGGACCTAGCGGAAAGCTCCTACGAGCAGTACTTC
>-|TRBJ1-5|TRBV6-5|-
CAGQSDKSNQPQHF
TGTGCCGGACAATCGGACAAAAGCAATCAGCCCCAGCATTTT
>-|TRBJ1-4|TRBV19|-
CASSMPGGATNEKLFF
TGTGCCAGTAGTATGCCCGGGGGGGCAACTAATGAAAAACTGTTTTTT
>-|TRBJ1-1|TRBV4-1|-
CASSQDSTQGTEAFF
TGCGCCAGCAGCCAAGATTCGACCCAGGGCACTGAAGCTTTCTTT
>-|TRBJ1-1|TRBV28|-
CASSIPGPGTEAFF
TGTGCCAGCAGTATACCAGGGCCGGGCACTGAAGCTTTCTTT
>-|TRBJ1-1|TRBV19|few
CASILPGGFKAFF
TGTGCCAGTATTTTGCCAGGAGGTTTTAAAGCTTTCTTT
>TRBD1|TRBJ2-7|TRBV28|once
CASSPPGQGFEQYF
TGTGCCAGCAGTCCGCCGGGACAGGGATTCGAGCAGTACTTC
>-|TRBJ2-7|TRBV3-1/TRBV3-2|-
CASSQDCWRPYEQYF
TGTGCCAGCAGCCAAGATTGTTGGCGGCCCTACGAGCAGTACTTC
>-|TRBJ2-1|TRBV5-3|-
CARSLFLPGEQFF
TGTGCCAGAAGCTTGTTTCTCCCAGGTGAGCAGTTCTTC
>-|TRBJ2-2|TRBV12-5|-
CASGLPDPYTGNTGELFF
TGTGCTAGTGGTTTGCCCGACCCCTACACAGGCAACACCGGGGAGCTGTTTTTT
>TRBD2|TRBJ2-2|TRBV3-1/TRBV3-2|-
CASSPTSGGIGELFF
TGTGCCAGCAGCCCAACTAGCGGGGGTATCGGGGAGCTGTTTTTT
>-|TRBJ1-5|TRBV6-5|-
CASSYSGQNQPQHF
TGTGCCAGCAGCTACTCGGGACAAAATCAGCCCCAGCATTTT
>-|TRBJ2-2|TRBV7-9|-
CASREPGLRRPAGELFF
TGTGCCAGCAGAGAACCGGGACTCAGGCGGCCCGCCGGGGAGCTGTTTTTT
>-|TRBJ1-2|TRBV28|-
CASSRQIDRFAF
TGTGCCAGCAGTCGCCAAATTGACAGATTCGCCTTC
>-|TRBJ1-4|TRBV12-3/TRBV12-4|-
CASSIGPGGKLFF
TGTGCCAGCAGTATCGGGCCCGGAGGCAAACTGTTTTTT
>TRBD2|TRBJ2-5|TRBV9|-
CASSVVGGGAGETQYF
TGTGCCAGCAGCGTAGTGGGGGGAGGGGCTGGAGAGACCCAGTACTTC
>TRBD1|TRBJ2-1|TRBV5-1|-
CASSLGETGNNEQFF
TGCGCCAGCAGCTTGGGGGAGACAGGGAACAATGAGCAGTTCTTC
>-|TRBJ1-3|TRBV6-6|-
CASSYSSYSGNTIYF
TGTGCCAGCAGTTATAGTAGCTACTCTGGAAACACCATATATTTT
>TRBD1|TRBJ2-2|TRBV4-1|-
CASSHGDRDRGELFF
TGCGCCAGCAGCCACGGGGACAGGGACCGCGGGGAGCTGTTTTTT
>-|TRBJ2-7|TRBV5-5|-
CASSLDRVISYEQYF
TGTGCCAGCAGCTTGGACAGGGTAATTTCCTACGAGCAGTACTTC
>-|TRBJ1-1|TRBV7-2|-
CASSLMPGLRTEAFF
TGTGCCAGCAGCTTGATGCCAGGCCTAAGGACTGAAGCTTTCTTT
>-|TRBJ2-5|TRBV7-2|-
CASSRPTGRETQYF
TGTGCCAGCAGTCGACCTACAGGGAGAGAGACCCAGTACTTC
>TRBD1|TRBJ2-5|TRBV18|-
CASSPKDRQETQYF
TGTGCCAGCTCACCGAAGGACAGGCAAGAGACCCAGTACTTC